The 32 T cell receptor beta chains presented below share a single source sample, sequenced in a study of blood T cell repertoires in COVID-19. Method: immunoSEQ multiplex PCR; TCRdb's copy keeps in-frame clones and lacks some. This sample has 150,000 to 200,000 clones, with more than 80% found just once. Sequencing was carried out using peripheral blood. The source is a middle-aged man with acute or convalescent COVID-19.

In this sample, this clone turned up a few times. For the CDR3, the DNA is TGCGCCAGCAGCCAGCTTACAGGGGGCGATCAGGCTTTCTTT. It is translated as CASSQLTGGDQAFF. The gene calls are TRBV4-3 and TRBJ1-1; 9 bases map to TRBD1. Germline CDR1 reads LGHNA; CDR2 reads YSLEER. This CDR3 is built from 14 residues. V lost 3 bases, J lost 11 bases, and 10 bases stayed unmatched.

This clone occurred once. This sequence joins TRBV12-5 and TRBJ2-5; D perhaps matches TRBD2 (5 bases). Trimming took 6 bases from V and 7 from J, leaving 9 bases between them. Germline V gives CDR1 LGHNT, CDR2 FRNRAP. The CDR3 is 11 amino acids. The CDR3, as DNA: TGTGCTAGTGGGACCGAGGGGACCCAGTACTTC. Protein: CASGTEGTQYF.

In this sample, this clone turned up once. The chain combines TRBV7-2 with TRBJ2-3; tentative D call: TRBD2 (5 bases). Germline CDR1 and CDR2: SGHTA and FQGNSA. Trimming shortened V by 2 bases and J by 2 bases, and 17 bases separated the two germline ends. This CDR3 spans 17 amino acids. The CDR3 is CASSLSPPGRVTDTQYF. The CDR3 DNA sequence: TGTGCCAGCAGCTTATCCCCCCCCGGGCGGGTCACAGATACGCAGTATTTT.

The gene calls are TRBV18 and TRBJ2-2; 7 bases are a match to TRBD1. With V trimmed by 2 bases and J by 2 bases, 5 bases remained unmatched. Looked up from germline, CDR1 is KGHSH and CDR2 is LQKENI. The CDR3 has 16 amino acids. CDR3 bases: TGTGCCAGCTCACCAGGACAGGTCGCAAACACCGGGGAGCTGTTTTTT. Translated, it gives CASSPGQVANTGELFF.

The chain couples TRBV4-2 to TRBJ1-4, with D possibly being TRBD1 (5 bases). Germline lookup yields CDR1 LGHNA and CDR2 YNFKEQ. V was trimmed by 4 bases and J by 7 bases, leaving 16 bases between them. The CDR3 loop spans 15 amino acids. CDR3 amino acids: CASSPRLAGPEKLFF. Here the CDR3 DNA reads TGTGCCAGCAGCCCCCGCTTGGCAGGGCCTGAAAAACTGTTTTTT.

This chain joins TRBV27 and TRBJ2-3; 10 bases align to TRBD1. The CDR3 is 16 residues long. The V gene's germline CDR1 is MNHEY and CDR2 SMNVEV (reference sequence). J lost 2 bases, V lost 1 base, and 3 bases had no gene match. This CDR3 reads CASSLYGTGDTDTQYF. The CDR3 nucleotides are TGTGCCAGCAGTTTATACGGGACAGGGGACACAGATACGCAGTATTTT.

This sequence joins TRBV7-2 and TRBJ2-2; TRBD2 matches at 9 bases. V lost 1 base, J lost 3 bases, and 9 bases stayed unmatched. The CDR3 contains 18 residues. Per germline, CDR1 SGHTA and CDR2 FQGNSA. CDR3 coding DNA: TGTGCCAGCAGCTTAGTTGGCGGGAGGGCCCTTTACACCGGGGAGCTGTTTTTT. It translates to CASSLVGGRALYTGELFF. Filled out from reference TRBV7-2 and TRBJ2-2, the complete variable domain reads GAGVSQSPSNKVTEKGKDVELRCDPISGHTALYWYRQSLGQGLEFLIYFQGNSAPDKSGLPSDRFSAERTGGSVSTLTIQRTQQEDSAVYLCASSLVGGRALYTGELFFGEGSRLTVL.

The chain combines TRBV14 with TRBJ2-2; 9 bases match TRBD1. Looked up from germline, CDR1 is SGHDN and CDR2 is FVKESK. This CDR3 contains 17 residues. The ends lost 0 bases at V and 5 bases at J; junction bases unmatched: 7. The CDR3 loop is CASSQERGQGRTGELFF. DNA of the CDR3: TGTGCCAGCAGCCAAGAGAGGGGACAGGGTCGAACCGGGGAGCTGTTTTTT.

The chain couples TRBV21-1 to TRBJ2-7; the table's D call, TRBD2, was not checked against the DNA. TRBV21-1 is a recognized pseudogene. The CDR3 runs 23 residues. The CDR3 loop reads CASSKKGWGTHYGPSGTSYEQYF. CDR3 DNA: TGTGCCAGCAGCAAAAAAGGGTGGGGCACCCATTACGGGCCTAGCGGCACATCCTACGAGCAGTACTTC.

The chain joins TRBV15 to TRBJ2-1; 15 bases are a match to TRBD2. J was trimmed by 8 bases and V by 3 bases; bases with no gene match: 8. This CDR3 has 17 residues. Germline V CDR1 and CDR2: LNHNV, YYDKDF (reference sequence). Here the CDR3 reads CATSSVPGLAGGDEQFF. CDR3 nucleotide sequence: TGTGCCACCAGCAGTGTGCCGGGACTAGCGGGGGGAGATGAGCAGTTCTTC. Full variable domain (missing parts from reference TRBV15 and TRBJ2-1): DAMVIQNPRYQVTQFGKPVTLSCSQTLNHNVMYWYQQKSSQAPKLLFHYYDKDFNNEADTPDNFQSRRPNTSFCFLDIRSPGLGDTAMYLCATSSVPGLAGGDEQFFGPGTRLTVL.

The chain uses TRBV2 and TRBJ1-2; 8 bases are shared with TRBD1. V trimming: 5 bases; J trimming: 6 bases; junction bases outside the gene matches: 5. CDR1 and CDR2 from the germline V gene are SNHLY and FYNNEI. The CDR3 has 13 residues. DNA for the CDR3: TGTGCCAGCAGTCGGACAGGGTATCATGGCTACACCTTC. This sequence encodes CASSRTGYHGYTF.

The J gene is TRBJ1-5, the V gene TRBV27; a possible D gene is TRBD1 (5 bases). V lost 5 bases and J 1 base, leaving 18 bases between the germline ends. This CDR3 is 17 amino acids long. In germline, CDR1 is MNHEY, CDR2 SMNVEV (reference sequence). The CDR3 region is CASSPISRRTSNQPQHF. The CDR3 nucleotides are TGTGCCAGCAGTCCGATCTCCCGTAGGACAAGCAATCAGCCCCAGCATTTT.

The rearrangement links TRBV7-2 to TRBJ2-4; a possible D gene is TRBD2 (6 bases). In germline, CDR1 is SGHTA, CDR2 FQGNSA. The CDR3 length is 13 residues. V lost 1 base to trimming and J lost 8 bases, with 9 bases between them. Written as DNA, the CDR3 is TGTGCCAGCAGCTTAGGCAGGGAGGACATTCAGTACTTC. Encoded protein: CASSLGREDIQYF.

The chain is built from TRBV6-5 and TRBJ1-1, with TRBD1 matching 8 bases. After removal of 7 bases from V and 5 bases from J, the junction contained 9 bases not matched to a gene. Per germline, CDR1 MNHEY and CDR2 SVGAGI. This CDR3 has 14 residues. The CDR3 spells CASNPTGGWTEAFF. In DNA form, the CDR3 reads TGTGCCAGCAATCCTACAGGGGGGTGGACTGAAGCTTTCTTT.

The J gene is TRBJ1-4, the V gene TRBV7-9; no clear D gene. Germline V gene lookup returns CDR1 SEHNR and CDR2 FQNEAQ (reference sequence). The V end was cut by 5 bases, the J end by 4 bases, with 11 bases between. This CDR3 has 14 amino acids. CDR3 DNA: TGTGCCAGCAGCGGAGGGTTCGGTAATGAAAAACTGTTTTTT. It is translated as CASSGGFGNEKLFF.

A single count supports this clone. The rearrangement links TRBV19 to TRBJ2-1, with D possibly TRBD2 on 6 matching bases. The germline gives CDR1 LNHDA, CDR2 SQIVND (reference sequence). Deletions cut 5 bases from V and 9 bases from J, with 17 bases between. The CDR3 has 14 amino acids. The DNA of the CDR3 is TGTGCCAGTAGTCCTCTTCAGACTAGTCTTGAGCAGTTCTTC. It codes for CASSPLQTSLEQFF.

The chain joins TRBV28 to TRBJ2-7; D may be TRBD1 (7 bases). V lost 6 bases, J lost 8 bases, and 20 bases lay in between. This CDR3 is 14 amino acids long. The germline CDR1 and CDR2 sequences are MDHEN and SYDVKM. Written as DNA, the CDR3 is TGTGCCAGCAGGCTGGGACAGCGGGCCAACCAGCAGTACTTC. Encoded protein: CASRLGQRANQQYF.

This clone was seen a single time. The rearrangement uses TRBV20-1 and TRBJ1-6; tentatively, D is TRBD1 (5 bases). Germline assignment: CDR1 DFQATT and CDR2 SNEGSKA (reference sequence). CDR3 length: 13 residues. The ends were cut back, 3 bases at V and 6 bases at J, with 9 bases in the middle. The CDR3 DNA is TGCAGTGCTAGTGCAGGGATTAATTCACCCCTCCACTTT. This encodes CSASAGINSPLHF.

The chain combines TRBV23-1 with TRBJ1-5, with TRBD1 identical over 8 bases. TRBV23-1 is assigned to the ORF class and has an uncertain function. V lost 4 bases and J lost 2; bases outside the gene matches: 4. This CDR3 contains 15 residues. CDR3 protein: CASSRKDRGNQPQHF. CDR3 nucleotides: TGCGCCAGCAGTCGAAAGGACAGGGGCAATCAGCCCCAGCATTTT.

The V and J genes are TRBV28 and TRBJ1-4, with 9 bases that match TRBD1. V gave up 4 bases and J gave up 11 bases; unmatched junction bases: 11. Per germline, CDR1 MDHEN and CDR2 SYDVKM. CDR3 size: 15 residues. The DNA of the CDR3 is TGTGCCAGCAGTTCAACCGGGACAGGGATGCAGAAACTGTTTTTT. It translates to CASSSTGTGMQKLFF.

The chain links TRBV7-9 to TRBJ2-1, with TRBD1 identical over 9 bases. Per the germline V gene, CDR1 is SEHNR and CDR2 is FQNEAQ (reference sequence). The J segment lost 6 bases and the V segment lost 5 bases, leaving 11 bases of the junction unmatched. The CDR3 runs 16 residues. This CDR3 reads CASSPLPGQGGNEQFF. The CDR3, as DNA: TGTGCCAGCAGCCCCCTCCCGGGACAGGGAGGCAATGAGCAGTTCTTC.

In its sample, this clone was seen once. The chain combines TRBV11-3 with TRBJ2-7; 8 positions agree with TRBD1. This CDR3 is 13 amino acids long. Trimming cost V 5 bases and J 3 bases; bases outside gene matches: 3. Germline V gene lookup returns CDR1 SGHNT and CDR2 YENEEA. CDR3 nucleotide sequence: TGTGCCAGCAGCCAGGGACAGGTCTACGAGCAGTACTTC. Translation: CASSQGQVYEQYF.

This chain joins TRBV5-1 and TRBJ2-5; a weak D match, TRBD1 (6 bases). The V end was cut by 0 bases, the J end by 5 bases, with 14 bases between. This CDR3 comprises 15 residues. Germline CDR1 is SGHRS and CDR2 is YFSETQ. The CDR3 reads CASSLGQGLGETQYF. In DNA form, the CDR3 reads TGCGCCAGCAGCTTGGGGCAGGGGCTCGGTGAGACCCAGTACTTC.

The rearrangement joins TRBV4-1 to TRBJ1-4; 7 nucleotides agree with TRBD1. V shed 1 base and J 7 bases; nucleotides not matched to a gene: 3. In germline, CDR1 is MGHRA, CDR2 YSYEKL. This CDR3 contains 14 residues. CDR3 in amino acids: CASSQGTGREKLFF. The CDR3 DNA reads TGCGCCAGCAGCCAAGGGACAGGTCGTGAAAAACTGTTTTTT.

This rearrangement joins TRBV3-1 (or the pseudogene TRBV3-2) to TRBJ1-4; TRBD1 matches at 8 bases. Germline V gene lookup returns CDR1 LGHDT and CDR2 YNNKEL (reference sequence). The CDR3 loop spans 14 amino acids. With 0 bases clipped from V and 8 bases from J, the junction kept 2 bases outside the gene matches. DNA for the CDR3: TGTGCCAGCAGCCAAGATACAGGGGGAGAAAAACTGTTTTTT. This translates into CASSQDTGGEKLFF.

The chain joins TRBV28 to TRBJ1-5; possible D gene TRBD1, 5 bases. Germline V gene lookup returns CDR1 MDHEN and CDR2 SYDVKM. Trimming took off 3 bases at V and 2 bases at J, with 14 bases between the two ends. This CDR3 comprises 16 residues. The CDR3 reads CASSFWGEGGNQPQHF. In DNA form, the CDR3 reads TGTGCCAGCAGTTTTTGGGGGGAGGGAGGCAATCAGCCCCAGCATTTT.

V gene TRBV5-4 combines with J gene TRBJ2-3, with 14 bases matching TRBD2. The germline V gene has CDR1 SGHNT and CDR2 YYREEE (reference sequence). The trim removed 1 base at V and 1 base at J, leaving 2 bases unmatched. The CDR3 is 17 amino acids. CDR3 protein: CASSLRLAGGRTDTQYF. The CDR3 nucleotides are TGTGCCAGCAGCTTGAGACTAGCGGGAGGGCGCACAGATACGCAGTATTTT.

V usage is TRBV5-6 and J usage is TRBJ1-2, with TRBD1 matching 9 bases. This CDR3 region has 14 residues. Germline CDR1 and CDR2: SGHDT and YYEEEE. With V trimmed by 3 bases and J by 7 bases, 7 bases remained unmatched. CDR3: CASSSRDRVSGYTF. The CDR3 DNA reads TGTGCCAGCAGCTCCCGGGACAGGGTTTCTGGCTACACCTTC.

This sequence joins TRBV18 and TRBJ2-5, with D possibly TRBD2 on 6 matching bases. The CDR3 extends over 15 amino acids. Germline assignment: CDR1 KGHSH and CDR2 LQKENI. The V gene lost 4 bases and the J gene lost 2 bases, with 14 bases spanning the gap. CDR3 bases: TGTGCCAGCTCACGTCCGGGACTGGAACAAGAGACCCAGTACTTC. Translated, it gives CASSRPGLEQETQYF.

This CDR3 reads CASSFPDSGREQYF. The CDR3 bases are TGTGCCAGCAGTTTCCCGGACAGTGGTCGGGAGCAGTACTTC. This chain joins TRBV28 and TRBJ2-7; D might be TRBD1 (6 bases). Germline CDR1 reads MDHEN; CDR2 reads SYDVKM. This CDR3 is built from 14 residues. Trimming took 3 bases from V and 7 from J, leaving 16 bases between them.

This clone was recorded a few times. The chain joins TRBV5-1 to TRBJ1-2, with 10 bases aligning to TRBD1. Germline V CDR1 and CDR2: SGHRS, YFSETQ. This CDR3 contains 15 residues. V lost 4 bases to trimming and J lost 8 bases; unmatched junction nucleotides: 11. DNA for the CDR3: TGCGCCAGCAGCCCTAGATCGGGACAGGGGTCGGGCTACACCTTC. This encodes CASSPRSGQGSGYTF.

This clone occurred many times. The CDR3 spells CASSQGREKLFF. The CDR3 DNA reads as TGTGCCAGCAGCCAGGGCAGGGAAAAACTGTTTTTT. This chain uses TRBV3-1 (or the pseudogene TRBV3-2) with TRBJ1-4, with unresolved D. There are 12 residues in the CDR3. With 3 bases removed from V and 8 bases from J, the gap between germline ends came to 7 bases. Germline loops: CDR1 LGHDT, CDR2 YNNKEL (reference sequence).